This TCR beta chain was found in a study of PD-1 blockade in mismatch repair-deficient tumors. Study-wide background: Patients had about 13 mismatch repair-deficient cancer types and were previously treated and progressing.

This CDR3 comprises 14 residues. Looked up from germline, CDR1 is SGHDN and CDR2 is FVKESK. The V end was cut by 1 base, the J end by 7 bases, with 13 bases between. Using immunoSEQ multiplex PCR, the repertoire was profiled, and TCRdb retains in-frame clones only, with some absent. The table includes roughly 110,000 clones, about 80% detected once. Mismatch repair deficiency was confirmed in all patients, by PCR or immunohistochemistry. Three pembrolizumab responders had their TCRs sequenced. This clonotype was obtained from an adult with mismatch repair-deficient cancer. The rearrangement uses TRBV14 and TRBJ1-1; the D is unclear. The sequenced sample was peripheral blood, obtained 60 weeks after starting pembrolizumab. CDR3 coding DNA: TGTGCCAGCAGCCAAGCAGGCTTCCGAATTGAAGCTTTCTTT. It codes for CASSQAGFRIEAFF.